This T cell receptor (beta chain) was sequenced in a study of blood T cell repertoires in COVID-19. Turning to the study itself: The United States, Italy and Spain provided the acute and convalescent COVID-19 samples.

Per the authors' pipeline: The assay estimated nucleated cells by amplifying reference gene primers. Sequenced by immunoSEQ multiplex PCR; TCRdb stores in-frame clones only, minus some. V and J calls and clone size are copied from that table; D and trimming were computed from the DNA. The table has about 87,000 clones, around 84% seen once. In germline, CDR1 is SGHTS, CDR2 YDEGEE. Unmatched junction bases numbered 9, after V lost 0 bases and J lost 4 bases. There are 16 residues in the CDR3. This TCR was sampled from a middle-aged man with acute or convalescent COVID-19. This rearrangement joins TRBV5-8 to TRBJ2-5, with 7 bases aligning to TRBD2. Sequences were obtained from peripheral blood. The CDR3 region is CASSLGWSSGRETQYF. CDR3 coding DNA: TGTGCCAGCAGCTTGGGTTGGTCTAGCGGCCGAGAGACCCAGTACTTC.